This T cell receptor (beta chain) was retrieved from a study of blood T cell repertoires in COVID-19 (dated by TCRdb to 2020 to 2021). Context from the whole study: Collaborator samples came from the United States, Italy and Spain and covered acute and convalescent phases of COVID-19. The repertoires were released in a freely available public database meant as a resource for research on the immune response to SARS-CoV-2. The dataset comprised deeply sampled blood TCRbeta repertoires from subjects exposed to, actively infected with, or recovered from COVID-19. The material from the prospective study consisted of cDNA or gDNA derived from T cells, B-cell-depleted T cells, or PBMCs. A de-identified subject ID, COVID-19 status, age in years and sex were almost always included in the sample metadata. Where HLA class I and class II types were available, the types were taken from metadata supplied by the sample provider, not from assay-based typing. The samples were drawn from two sources: the first 160 participants of the ongoing ImmuneRACE study, and 1,000 to 1,500 subjects contributed by 6 global collaborators.

TCRbeta CDR3 regions were amplified from genomic DNA using the immunoSEQ Assay, a bias-controlled multiplex PCR. The original methods were these. Within the assay, amplification of reference gene primers was used to estimate how many nucleated cells each sample contained. To quantify the absolute abundance of each unique TCRbeta CDR3 rearrangement, sequence reads were collapsed and filtered. For each sample, productive Simpson clonality was calculated as the square root of Simpson's diversity index over productive rearrangements. TCRdb limited this immuneACCESS table to in-frame rearrangements with V and J called. A share of clones is missing; checked studies link under half to unresolved V genes, and the rest is unexplained. V, J and clone size derive from that table, while D and trimming were established from the DNA sequence. Counted in this sample were under 150,000 clones; around 85% of them appeared once. The ten largest clones represent less than 7% of the sample.

CDR3 length: 12 amino acids, cysteine to phenylalanine. Only CDR3 DNA remains: 36 bases, in frame from the first base. Trimming at the junction amounts to 3 bases on V and 5 bases on J, and the germline ends lie 7 bases apart. Per the germline V gene, SGHAT is the CDR1 and FQNNGV is the CDR2. In the prospective study, participants were roughly 18 to 100 years old, resided in about 25 geographic areas of the United States, and were enrolled through a virtual design. In the prospective study, participants were assigned to cohorts based on the clinical history participants reported in a screening survey and a study questionnaire. Recovered participants in ImmuneRACE Cohort 3 were defined by two consecutive negative NP/OP PCR tests, clearance by a healthcare professional, or resolution of symptoms. Each participant in the prospective study had whole blood, serum and a nasopharyngeal or oropharyngeal swab collected by mobile phlebotomists. Additional blood draws and questionnaires over an approximately two-month period could optionally be provided by prospective study participants. Blood samples from the prospective study were shipped frozen or at room temperature prior to DNA extraction.

Study-level results and caveats: Clinical and demographic metadata were provided uncurated, with the amount varying by source and participant.

As to this clone: No cognate antigen has been identified for it. Base qualities are not at hand, and no much larger clone is one base apart.

The sequenced material came from PBMCs or T cells enriched from blood (not recorded which). Recombination joined TRBV11-2 with TRBJ1-1; perhaps TRBD1 is the D gene, with 6 bases matching. This receptor was identified in a woman aged 40 to 50 who had recovered from COVID-19. The CDR3 protein is CASSLGATEAFF. The nucleotide sequence is given as TGTGCCAGCAGCTTGGGGGCAACTGAAGCTTTCTTT.